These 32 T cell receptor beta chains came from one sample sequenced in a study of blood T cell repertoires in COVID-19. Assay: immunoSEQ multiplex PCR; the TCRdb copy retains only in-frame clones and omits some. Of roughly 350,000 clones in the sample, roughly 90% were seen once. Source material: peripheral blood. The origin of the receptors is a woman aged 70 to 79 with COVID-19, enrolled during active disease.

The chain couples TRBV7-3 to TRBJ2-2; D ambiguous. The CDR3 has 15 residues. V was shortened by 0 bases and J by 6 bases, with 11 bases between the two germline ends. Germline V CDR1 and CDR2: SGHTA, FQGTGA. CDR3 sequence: CASSLTSGLPGELFF. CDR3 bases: TGTGCCAGCAGCTTAACTTCTGGGCTTCCCGGGGAGCTGTTTTTT.

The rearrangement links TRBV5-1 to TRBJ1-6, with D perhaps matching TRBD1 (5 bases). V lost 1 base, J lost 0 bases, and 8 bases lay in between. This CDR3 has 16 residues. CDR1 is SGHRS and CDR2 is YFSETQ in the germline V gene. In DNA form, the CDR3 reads TGCGCCAGCAGCTTGCAGGGAAGCTCCTATAATTCACCCCTCCACTTT. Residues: CASSLQGSSYNSPLHF.

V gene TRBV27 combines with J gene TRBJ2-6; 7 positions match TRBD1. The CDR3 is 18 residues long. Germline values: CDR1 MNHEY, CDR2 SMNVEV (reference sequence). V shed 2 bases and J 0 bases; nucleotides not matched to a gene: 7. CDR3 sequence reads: CASSLIGQVNSGANVLTF. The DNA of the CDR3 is TGTGCCAGCAGTTTAATCGGACAGGTAAACTCTGGGGCCAACGTCCTGACTTTC. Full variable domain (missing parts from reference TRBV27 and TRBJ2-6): EAQVTQNPRYLITVTGKKLTVTCSQNMNHEYMSWYRQDPGLGLRQIYYSMNVEVTDKGDVPEGYKVSRKEKRNFPLILESPSPNQTSLYFCASSLIGQVNSGANVLTFGAGSRLTVL.

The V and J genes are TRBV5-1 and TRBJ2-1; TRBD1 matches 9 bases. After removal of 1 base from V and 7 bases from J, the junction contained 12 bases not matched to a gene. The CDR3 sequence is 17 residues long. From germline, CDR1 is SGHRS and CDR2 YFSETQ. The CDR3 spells CASSLRTPGQGANEQFF. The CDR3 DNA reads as TGCGCCAGCAGCTTGAGGACCCCGGGACAGGGCGCGAATGAGCAGTTCTTC.

The CDR3: CASSSFDRGNGYTF. Here the CDR3 DNA reads TGTGCCAGCAGCTCATTCGACAGGGGGAACGGCTACACCTTC. The gene calls are TRBV7-2 and TRBJ1-2, with TRBD1 matching over 9 bases. CDR1 and CDR2 (germline): SGHTA, FQGNSA. V trimming: 4 bases; J trimming: 8 bases; junction bases outside the gene matches: 8. This CDR3 comprises 14 residues.

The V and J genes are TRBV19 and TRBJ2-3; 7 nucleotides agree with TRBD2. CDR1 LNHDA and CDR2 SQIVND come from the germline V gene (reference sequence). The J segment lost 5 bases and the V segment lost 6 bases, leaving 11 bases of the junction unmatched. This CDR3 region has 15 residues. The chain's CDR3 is CASRRLAAGEDTQYF. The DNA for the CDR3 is TGTGCCAGTAGGCGACTAGCTGCAGGAGAAGATACGCAGTATTTT. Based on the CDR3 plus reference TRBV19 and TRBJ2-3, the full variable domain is DGGITQSPKYLFRKEGQNVTLSCEQNLNHDAMYWYRQDPGQGLRLIYYSQIVNDFQKGDIAEGYSVSREKKESFPLTVTSAQKNPTAFYLCASRRLAAGEDTQYFGPGTRLTVL.

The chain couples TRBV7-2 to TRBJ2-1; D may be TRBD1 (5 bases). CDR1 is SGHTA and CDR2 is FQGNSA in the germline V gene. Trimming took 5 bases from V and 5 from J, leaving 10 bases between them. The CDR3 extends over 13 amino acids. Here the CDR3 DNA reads TGTGCCAGCAGCCAGGGCAGGGACAATGAGCAGTTCTTC. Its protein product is CASSQGRDNEQFF. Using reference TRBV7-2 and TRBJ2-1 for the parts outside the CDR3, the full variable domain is GAGVSQSPSNKVTEKGKDVELRCDPISGHTALYWYRQSLGQGLEFLIYFQGNSAPDKSGLPSDRFSAERTGGSVSTLTIQRTQQEDSAVYLCASSQGRDNEQFFGPGTRLTVL.

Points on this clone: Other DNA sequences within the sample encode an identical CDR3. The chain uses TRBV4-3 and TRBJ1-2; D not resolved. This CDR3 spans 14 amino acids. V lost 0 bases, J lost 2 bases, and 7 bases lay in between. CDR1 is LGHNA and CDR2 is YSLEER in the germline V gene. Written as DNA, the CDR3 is TGCGCCAGCAGCCAAGAACGAGGAAACTATGGCTACACCTTC. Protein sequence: CASSQERGNYGYTF.

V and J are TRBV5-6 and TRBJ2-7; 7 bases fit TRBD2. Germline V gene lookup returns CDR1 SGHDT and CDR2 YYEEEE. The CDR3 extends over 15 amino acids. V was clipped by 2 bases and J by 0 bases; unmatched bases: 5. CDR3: CASSFSWGGSYEQYF. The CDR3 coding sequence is TGTGCCAGCAGCTTCTCTTGGGGGGGCTCCTACGAGCAGTACTTC. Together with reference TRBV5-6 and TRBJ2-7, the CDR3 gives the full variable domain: DAGVTQSPTHLIKTRGQQVTLRCSPKSGHDTVSWYQQALGQGPQFIFQYYEEEERQRGNFPDRFSGHQFPNYSSELNVNALLLGDSALYLCASSFSWGGSYEQYFGPGTRLTVT.

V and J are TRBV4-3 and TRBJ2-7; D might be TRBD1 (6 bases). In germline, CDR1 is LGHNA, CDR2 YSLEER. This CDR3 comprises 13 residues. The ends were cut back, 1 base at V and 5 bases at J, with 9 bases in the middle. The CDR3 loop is CASSQGGGDEQYF. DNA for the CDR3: TGCGCCAGCAGCCAAGGTGGGGGCGACGAGCAGTACTTC.

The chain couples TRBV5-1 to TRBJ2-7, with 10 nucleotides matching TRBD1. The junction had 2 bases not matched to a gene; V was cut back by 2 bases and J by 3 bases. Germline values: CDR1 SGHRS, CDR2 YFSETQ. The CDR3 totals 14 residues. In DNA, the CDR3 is TGCGCCAGCAGCTTTGGGGACAGGGGCTACGAGCAGTACTTC. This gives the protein CASSFGDRGYEQYF.

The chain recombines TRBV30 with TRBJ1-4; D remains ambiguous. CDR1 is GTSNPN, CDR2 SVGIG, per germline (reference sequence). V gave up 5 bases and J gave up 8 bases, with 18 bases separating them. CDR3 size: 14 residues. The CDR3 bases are TGTGCCTGGCGAGACCCCGACCGGAGCGAAAAACTGTTTTTT. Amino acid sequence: CAWRDPDRSEKLFF.

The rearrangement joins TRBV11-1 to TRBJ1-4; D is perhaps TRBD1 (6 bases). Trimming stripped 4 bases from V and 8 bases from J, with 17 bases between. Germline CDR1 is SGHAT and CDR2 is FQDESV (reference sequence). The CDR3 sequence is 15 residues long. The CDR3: CASSSARGAGEKLFF. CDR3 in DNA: TGTGCCAGCAGCTCCGCCCGGGGGGCAGGCGAAAAACTGTTTTTT.

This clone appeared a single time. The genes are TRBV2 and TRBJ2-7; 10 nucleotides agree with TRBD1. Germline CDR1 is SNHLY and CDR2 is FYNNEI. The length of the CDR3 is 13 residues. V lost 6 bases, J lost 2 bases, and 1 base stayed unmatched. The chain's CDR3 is CASRTGGTYEQYF. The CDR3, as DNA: TGTGCCAGCAGGACAGGGGGCACCTACGAGCAGTACTTC.

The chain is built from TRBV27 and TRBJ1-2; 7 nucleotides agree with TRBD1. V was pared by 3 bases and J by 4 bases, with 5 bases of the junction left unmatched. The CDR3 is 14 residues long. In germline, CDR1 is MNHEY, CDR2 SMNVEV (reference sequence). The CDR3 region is CASSFSTGSYGYTF. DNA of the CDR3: TGTGCCAGCAGTTTCTCGACAGGGAGCTATGGCTACACCTTC.

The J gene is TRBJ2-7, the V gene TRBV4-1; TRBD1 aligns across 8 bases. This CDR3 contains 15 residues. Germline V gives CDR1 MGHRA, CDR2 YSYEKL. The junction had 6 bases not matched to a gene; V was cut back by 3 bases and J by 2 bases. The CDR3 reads CASSHGTGPAYEQYF. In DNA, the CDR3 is TGCGCCAGCAGCCACGGGACAGGTCCAGCCTACGAGCAGTACTTC.

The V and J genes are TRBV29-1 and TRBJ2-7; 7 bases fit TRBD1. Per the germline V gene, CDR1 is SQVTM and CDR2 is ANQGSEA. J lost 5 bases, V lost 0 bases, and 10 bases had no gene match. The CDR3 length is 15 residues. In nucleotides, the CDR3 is TGCAGCGTTGAAGATCGAAAGGGGGCGGTCCACGAGCAGTACTTC. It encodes CSVEDRKGAVHEQYF.

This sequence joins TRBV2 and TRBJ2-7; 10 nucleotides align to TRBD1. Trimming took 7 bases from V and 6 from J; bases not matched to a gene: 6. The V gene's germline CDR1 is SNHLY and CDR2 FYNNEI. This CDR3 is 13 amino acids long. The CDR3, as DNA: TGTGCCAGCAATTCCCGACAGGGGGCCGAGCAGTACTTC. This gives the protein CASNSRQGAEQYF.

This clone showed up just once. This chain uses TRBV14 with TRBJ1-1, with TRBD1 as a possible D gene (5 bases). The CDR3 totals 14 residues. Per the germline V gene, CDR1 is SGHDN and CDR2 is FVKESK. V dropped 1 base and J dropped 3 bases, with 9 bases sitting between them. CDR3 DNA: TGTGCCAGCAGCCAAGGGCAGGGTGACACTGAAGCTTTCTTT. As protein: CASSQGQGDTEAFF.

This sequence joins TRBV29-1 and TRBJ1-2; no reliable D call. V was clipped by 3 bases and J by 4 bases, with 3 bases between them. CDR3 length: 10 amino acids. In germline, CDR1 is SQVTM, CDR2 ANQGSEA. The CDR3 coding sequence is TGCAGCGTTGAGGCCTATGGCTACACCTTC. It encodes CSVEAYGYTF.

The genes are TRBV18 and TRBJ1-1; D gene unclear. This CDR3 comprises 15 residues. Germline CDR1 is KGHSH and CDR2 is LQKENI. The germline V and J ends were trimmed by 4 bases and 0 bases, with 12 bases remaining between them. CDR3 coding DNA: TGTGCCAGCTCACTAAATGCACTTCTGAACACTGAAGCTTTCTTT. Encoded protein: CASSLNALLNTEAFF.

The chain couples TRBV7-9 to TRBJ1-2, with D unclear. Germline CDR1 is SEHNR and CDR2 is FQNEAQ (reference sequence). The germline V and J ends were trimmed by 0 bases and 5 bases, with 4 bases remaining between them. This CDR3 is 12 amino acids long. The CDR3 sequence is CASSLAEYGYTF. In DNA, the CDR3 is TGTGCCAGCAGCTTAGCTGAGTATGGCTACACCTTC.

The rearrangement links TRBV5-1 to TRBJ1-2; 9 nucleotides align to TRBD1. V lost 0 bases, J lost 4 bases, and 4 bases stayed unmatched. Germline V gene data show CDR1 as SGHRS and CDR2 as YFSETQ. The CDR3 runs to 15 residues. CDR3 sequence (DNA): TGCGCCAGCAGCTTGGCAACAGGGGGCACCTATGGCTACACCTTC. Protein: CASSLATGGTYGYTF.

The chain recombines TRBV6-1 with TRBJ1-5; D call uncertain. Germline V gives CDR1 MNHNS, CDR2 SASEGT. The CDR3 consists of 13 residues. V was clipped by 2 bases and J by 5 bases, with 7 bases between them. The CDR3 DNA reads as TGTGCCAGCAGTGAATCTTTTTATCAGCCCCAGCATTTT. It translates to CASSESFYQPQHF.

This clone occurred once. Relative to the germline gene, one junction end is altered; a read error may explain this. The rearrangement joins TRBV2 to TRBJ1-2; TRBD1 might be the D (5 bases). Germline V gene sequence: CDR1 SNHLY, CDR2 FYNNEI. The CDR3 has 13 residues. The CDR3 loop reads CASTPSGQGPKLF. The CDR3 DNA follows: TGTGCCAGCACTCCCAGCGGGCAGGGCCCTAAGCTCTTC.

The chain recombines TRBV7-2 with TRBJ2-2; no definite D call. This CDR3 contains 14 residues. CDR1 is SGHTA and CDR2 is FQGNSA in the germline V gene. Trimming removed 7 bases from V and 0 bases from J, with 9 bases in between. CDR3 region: CASIISPNTGELFF. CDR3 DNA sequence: TGTGCCAGCATAATTAGCCCGAACACCGGGGAGCTGTTTTTT.

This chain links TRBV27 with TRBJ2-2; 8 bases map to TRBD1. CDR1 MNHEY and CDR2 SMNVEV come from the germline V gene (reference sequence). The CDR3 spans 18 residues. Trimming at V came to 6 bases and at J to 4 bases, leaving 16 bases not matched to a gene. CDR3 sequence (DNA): TGTGCCAGCAGAGTCCGAACCCGGGACAGGAAGGTCACCGGGGAGCTGTTTTTT. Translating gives CASRVRTRDRKVTGELFF.

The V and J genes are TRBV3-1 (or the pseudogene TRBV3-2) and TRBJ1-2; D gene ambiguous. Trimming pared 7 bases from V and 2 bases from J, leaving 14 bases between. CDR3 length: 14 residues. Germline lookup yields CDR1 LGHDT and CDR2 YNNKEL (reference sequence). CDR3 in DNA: TGTGCCAGCACCCTCGCGGGAGGGAACTATGGCTACACCTTC. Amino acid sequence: CASTLAGGNYGYTF.

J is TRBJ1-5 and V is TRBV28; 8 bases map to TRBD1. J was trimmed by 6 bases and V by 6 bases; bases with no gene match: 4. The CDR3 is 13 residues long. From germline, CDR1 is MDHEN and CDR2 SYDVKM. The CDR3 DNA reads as TGTGCCAGCAGAGCAGGGGGCACTCAGCCCCAGCATTTT. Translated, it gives CASRAGGTQPQHF.

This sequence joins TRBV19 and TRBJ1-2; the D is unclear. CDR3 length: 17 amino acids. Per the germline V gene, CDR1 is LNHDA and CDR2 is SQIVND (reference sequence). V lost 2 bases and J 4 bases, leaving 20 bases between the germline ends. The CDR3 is CASSIPPGGGPSYGYTF. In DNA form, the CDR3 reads TGTGCCAGTAGTATACCGCCTGGTGGAGGGCCCTCCTATGGCTACACCTTC.

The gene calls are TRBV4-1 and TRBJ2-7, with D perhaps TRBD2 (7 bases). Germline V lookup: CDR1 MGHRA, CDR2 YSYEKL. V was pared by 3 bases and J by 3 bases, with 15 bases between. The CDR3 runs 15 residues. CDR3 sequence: CASSQAAGAGYEQYF. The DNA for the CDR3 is TGCGCCAGCAGCCAGGCCGCGGGGGCGGGCTACGAGCAGTACTTC.

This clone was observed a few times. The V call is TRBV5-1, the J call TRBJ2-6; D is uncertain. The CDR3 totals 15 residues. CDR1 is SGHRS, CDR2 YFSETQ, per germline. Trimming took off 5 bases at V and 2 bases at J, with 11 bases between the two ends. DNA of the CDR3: TGCGCCAGCAGTGCAGGTCTTGCTGGGGCCAACGTCCTGACTTTC. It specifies CASSAGLAGANVLTF.